This TCR beta chain was observed in a study of blood T cell repertoires in COVID-19. Study details: In each case, the material was cDNA or gDNA derived from T cells, B-cell-depleted T cells, or PBMCs.

Original methodology: Amplification with reference gene primers provided the estimates of nucleated cell counts. Produced via immunoSEQ multiplex PCR; TCRdb's table is partial and in-frame only. V and J calls and clone size follow that table, whereas D and trimming were derived from the DNA. The table shows about 260,000 clones, with about 87% occurring only once. Cohort 3 recovered donors had two negative PCRs, clearance, or symptom resolution. This receptor was identified in a woman aged 50 to 60 who had recovered from COVID-19. Sequenced: PBMCs or T cells enriched from blood (not recorded which).

The CDR3 sequence is CASSSVRDNSPLHF. In nucleotides, the CDR3 is TGTGCCAGCAGCTCAGTGAGGGATAATTCACCCCTCCACTTT. V is TRBV7-9 and J is TRBJ1-6; D not certain. V gave up 4 bases and J gave up 5 bases, with 9 bases separating them. Germline V lookup: CDR1 SEHNR, CDR2 FQNEAQ (reference sequence). The CDR3 is 14 residues long.